This TCR beta chain is drawn from a study of spatial heterogeneity in lung cancer (dated by TCRdb to the late 2010s). For the wider study: Beta-chain transcripts were consistently detected in greater numbers than alpha-chain transcripts, which likely reflects a higher abundance of beta-chain transcripts. A strong correlation was found between TCR transcript counts in tumor regions and a T cell transcriptional module score from matched bulk RNA-seq. TCR alpha and beta repertoires were quantitatively compared across multiple tumor regions, matched nontumor lung and blood in non-small cell lung cancer. TCR repertoire features were related to nonsynonymous mutation counts determined by whole-exome sequencing of tumor tissue. In the raw uncorrected reads, each unique combination of TCR and UMI appeared more than ten times on average. Both alpha and beta chains were TCR-sequenced in samples taken at surgery, namely 220 tumor regions, 63 to 70 matched nontumor lung samples and about 52 PBMC samples. Results and caveats for the whole study, not just this receptor: Confirming at a functional level the hypothesis that regional TCRs recognize regional mutations was considered to require additional single-cell paired TCR alpha and beta sequencing. A correlation was observed between the number of expanded intratumoral alpha and beta TCRs and the tumor nonsynonymous mutation count. The count of ubiquitous expanded TCRs correlated with the count of ubiquitous nonsynonymous mutations, and the count of regional expanded TCRs correlated with the count of regional nonsynonymous mutations. TCR-seq coverage of tumor T cells was estimated at only roughly 6.5% for alpha chains and 12% to 15% for beta chains.

Libraries were constructed by 5' RACE. The run used a NextSeq 500. In the TCR library protocol, a unique molecular identifier was attached to each TCR cDNA molecule so that PCR and sequencing errors could be corrected. The paper's processing steps were these. TCR identification, UMI-based error correction and CDR3 extraction were performed with Decombinator tools. Expanded TCRs were defined as those above a frequency of 2 per 1,000, corresponding to the top 1% of the tumor frequency distribution. Expanded tumor TCRs were classed as regional if statistically deemed absent (corrected P<0.05) from at least one tumor region, otherwise ubiquitous. Rényi diversity was computed with the R vegan package after subsampling each repertoire 100 times to 5,000 TCRs. CDR3 similarity networks were constructed using string-kernel similarity of amino acid triplets, with links drawn between CDR3s whose pairwise similarity was above 0.82. TCRdb itself trimmed the public reads at Q25 with fastp, ran MiXCR and retained productive beta chains. Identical CDR3 protein sequences are pooled into one entry, listed with their most common genes and DNA. The V and J calls follow TCRdb's processing rather than the paper's. The sample contains under 8,000 distinct CDR3 sequences, around 1.3% of them found a single time. The ten largest clones take up over 7.5% of the sample.

Per the publication, the time point label means: sample taken at primary tumor resection. Samples were obtained from fewer than 80 patients with early-stage, untreated non-small cell lung cancer from the lung TRACERx cohort. Without any cell sorting, TCR sequencing was performed on whole RNA extracted either from tumor and nontumor lung tissue or from cryopreserved PBMC samples. Only patients with enough RNA available from two or more tumor regions were chosen for TCR sequencing. Before being selected, tumor and adjacent nontumor lung specimens were reviewed by a lung pathologist. This clonotype occurred many times. Its antigen is unknown. Base-call qualities are not available, and no considerably larger clone is one nucleotide away. CDR1 and CDR2, looked up from the germline V gene, are SQVTM and ANQGSEA. The CDR3 sequence holds 14 residues, the cysteine and phenylalanine included. Here the CDR3 DNA is all that survives: 42 bases in frame from base 1. Trimming leaves V shorter by 6 bases and J shorter by 4 bases, with the junction holding 7 bases beyond the gene matches.

The source of this sequence is a male donor with early-stage non-small cell lung cancer. The specimen comprised lung tumor tissue, sampled at surgery. This chain joins TRBV29-1 to TRBJ2-5; 11 central bases correspond to TRBD1. The CDR3 has the sequence CSVHRTGGGETQYF. The nucleotide sequence reads as follows: TGCAGCGTACACCGGACAGGGGGCGGAGAGACCCAGTACTTC.